The present T cell receptor beta chain was sequenced within a study of T cell changes during pregnancy in multiple sclerosis. Sequenced by immunoSEQ multiplex PCR; TCRdb stores in-frame clones only, minus some. The sample has around 61,000 clones; about 93% are singletons. From germline, CDR1 is SGDLS and CDR2 YYNGEE. V lost 0 bases to trimming and J lost 4 bases, with 13 bases between them. CDR3 length equals 15 residues. The genes are TRBV9 and TRBJ2-5; D may be TRBD2 (5 bases). The sequencing used peripheral blood, collected in the third trimester of pregnancy. The sequence was obtained from a female donor in good health, enrolled as a control in a pregnancy study. CDR3: CASSVGSGGRETQYF. CDR3 nucleotide sequence: TGTGCCAGCAGCGTAGGCTCAGGCGGGCGAGAGACCCAGTACTTC.